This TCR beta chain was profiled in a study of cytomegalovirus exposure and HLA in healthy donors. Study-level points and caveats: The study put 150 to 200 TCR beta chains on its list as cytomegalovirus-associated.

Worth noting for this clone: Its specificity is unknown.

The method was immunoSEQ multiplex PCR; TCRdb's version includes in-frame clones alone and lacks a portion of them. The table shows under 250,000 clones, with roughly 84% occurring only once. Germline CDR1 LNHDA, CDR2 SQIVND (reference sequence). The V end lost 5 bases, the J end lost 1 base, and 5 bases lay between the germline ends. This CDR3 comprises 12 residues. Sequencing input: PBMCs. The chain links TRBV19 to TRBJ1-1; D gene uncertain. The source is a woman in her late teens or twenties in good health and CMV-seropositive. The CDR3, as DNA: TGTGCCAGTAGTCTCAGGAACACTGAAGCTTTCTTT. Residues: CASSLRNTEAFF.